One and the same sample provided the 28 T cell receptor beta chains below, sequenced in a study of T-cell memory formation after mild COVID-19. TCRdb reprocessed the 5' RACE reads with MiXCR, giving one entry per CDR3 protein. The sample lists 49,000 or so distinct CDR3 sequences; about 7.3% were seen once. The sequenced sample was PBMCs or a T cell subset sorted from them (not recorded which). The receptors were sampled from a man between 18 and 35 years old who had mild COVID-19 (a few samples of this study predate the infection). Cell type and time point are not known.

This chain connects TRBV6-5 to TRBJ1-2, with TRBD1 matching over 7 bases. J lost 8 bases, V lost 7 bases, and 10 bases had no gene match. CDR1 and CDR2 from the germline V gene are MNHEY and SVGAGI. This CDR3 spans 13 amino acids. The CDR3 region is CASTNTGAYGYTF. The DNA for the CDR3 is TGTGCCAGCACCAATACAGGGGCATACGGCTACACCTTC.

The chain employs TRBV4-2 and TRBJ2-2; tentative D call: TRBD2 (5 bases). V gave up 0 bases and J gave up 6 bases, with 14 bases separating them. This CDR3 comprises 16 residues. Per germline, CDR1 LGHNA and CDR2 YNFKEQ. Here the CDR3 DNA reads TGTGCCAGCAGCCAAGAGGGTCGTGTAGCGTCCGGGGAGCTGTTTTTT. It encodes CASSQEGRVASGELFF.

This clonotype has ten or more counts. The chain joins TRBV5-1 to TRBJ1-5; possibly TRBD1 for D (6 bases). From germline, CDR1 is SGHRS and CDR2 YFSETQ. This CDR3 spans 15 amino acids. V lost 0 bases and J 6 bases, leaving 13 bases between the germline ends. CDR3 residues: CASSLAPGEGQPQHF. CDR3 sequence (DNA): TGCGCCAGCAGCTTGGCTCCAGGGGAAGGTCAGCCCCAGCATTTT.

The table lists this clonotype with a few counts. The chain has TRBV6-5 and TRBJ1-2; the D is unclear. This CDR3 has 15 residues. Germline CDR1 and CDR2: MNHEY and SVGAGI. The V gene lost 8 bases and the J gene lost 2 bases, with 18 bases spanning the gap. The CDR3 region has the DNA TGTGCCAGCCGCCAGAGGTTAGGGAAAAACTATGGCTACACCTTC. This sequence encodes CASRQRLGKNYGYTF.

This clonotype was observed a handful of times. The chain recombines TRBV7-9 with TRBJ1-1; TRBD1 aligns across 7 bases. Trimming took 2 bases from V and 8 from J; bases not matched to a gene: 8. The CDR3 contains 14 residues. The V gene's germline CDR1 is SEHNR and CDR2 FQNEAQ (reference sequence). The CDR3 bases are TGTGCCAGCAGCTTACGAGGACAGGCTGGGGAAGCTTTCTTT. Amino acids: CASSLRGQAGEAFF.

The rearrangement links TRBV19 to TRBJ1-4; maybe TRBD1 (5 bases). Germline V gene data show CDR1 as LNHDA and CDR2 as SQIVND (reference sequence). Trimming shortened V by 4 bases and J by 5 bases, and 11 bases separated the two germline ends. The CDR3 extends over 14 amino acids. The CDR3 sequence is CASSTGDANEKLFF. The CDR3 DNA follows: TGTGCCAGTAGTACGGGGGACGCGAATGAAAAACTGTTTTTT. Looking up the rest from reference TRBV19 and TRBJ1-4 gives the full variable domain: DGGITQSPKYLFRKEGQNVTLSCEQNLNHDAMYWYRQDPGQGLRLIYYSQIVNDFQKGDIAEGYSVSREKKESFPLTVTSAQKNPTAFYLCASSTGDANEKLFFGSGTQLSVL.

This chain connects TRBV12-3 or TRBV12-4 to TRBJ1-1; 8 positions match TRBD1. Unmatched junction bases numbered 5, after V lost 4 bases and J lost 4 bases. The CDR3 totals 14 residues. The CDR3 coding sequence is TGTGCCAGCAGTTCACAGGGGGGTGGCACTGAAGCTTTCTTT. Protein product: CASSSQGGGTEAFF.

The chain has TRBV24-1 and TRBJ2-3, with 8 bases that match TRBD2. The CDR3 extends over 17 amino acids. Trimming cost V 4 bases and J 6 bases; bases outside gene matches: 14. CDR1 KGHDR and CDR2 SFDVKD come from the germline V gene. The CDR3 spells CATSDRSRGGGLDTQYF. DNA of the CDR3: TGTGCCACCAGTGACCGATCCCGGGGGGGGGGTTTGGATACGCAGTATTTT.

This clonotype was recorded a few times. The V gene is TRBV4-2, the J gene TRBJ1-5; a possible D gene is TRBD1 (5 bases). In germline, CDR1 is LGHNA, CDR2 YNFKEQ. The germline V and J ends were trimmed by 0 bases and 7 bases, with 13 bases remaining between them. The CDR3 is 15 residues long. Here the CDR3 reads CASSQDGAARQPQHF. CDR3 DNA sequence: TGTGCCAGCAGCCAAGATGGGGCGGCAAGGCAGCCCCAGCATTTT.

CDR3 amino acids: CASSQDWRARNTEAFF. In nucleotides, the CDR3 is TGCGCCAGCAGCCAAGATTGGAGGGCGAGGAACACTGAAGCTTTCTTT. The V and J genes are TRBV4-3 and TRBJ1-1; D unresolved. This CDR3 contains 16 residues. In germline, CDR1 is LGHNA, CDR2 YSLEER. The V and J ends lost 0 bases and 1 base respectively, with 12 bases between them.

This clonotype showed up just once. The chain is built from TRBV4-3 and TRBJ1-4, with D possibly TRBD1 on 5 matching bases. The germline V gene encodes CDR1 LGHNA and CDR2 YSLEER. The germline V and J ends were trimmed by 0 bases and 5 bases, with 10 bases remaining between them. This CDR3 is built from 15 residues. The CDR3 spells CASSQEARGNEKLFF. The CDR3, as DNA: TGCGCCAGCAGCCAAGAAGCCCGGGGGAATGAAAAACTGTTTTTT.

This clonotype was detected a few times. This CDR3 reads CASSLGDSYQGPQHF. The CDR3 bases are TGTGCCAGCAGCTTAGGGGACAGCTACCAGGGGCCCCAGCATTTT. The J gene is TRBJ1-5, the V gene TRBV7-9, with 7 bases matching TRBD1. CDR3 length: 15 residues. CDR1 and CDR2 (germline): SEHNR, FQNEAQ (reference sequence). J gave up 9 bases and V 1 base, and 9 bases lay outside the gene matches.

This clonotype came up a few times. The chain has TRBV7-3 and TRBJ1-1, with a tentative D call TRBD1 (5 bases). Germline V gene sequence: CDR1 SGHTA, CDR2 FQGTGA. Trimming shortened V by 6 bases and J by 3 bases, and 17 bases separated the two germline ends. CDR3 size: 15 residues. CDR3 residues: CASSQSGAVYTEAFF. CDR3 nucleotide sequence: TGTGCCAGCAGTCAAAGCGGGGCGGTGTACACTGAAGCTTTCTTT. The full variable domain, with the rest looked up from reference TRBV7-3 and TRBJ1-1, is GAGVSQTPSNKVTEKGKYVELRCDPISGHTALYWYRQSLGQGPEFLIYFQGTGAADDSGLPNDRFFAVRPEGSVSTLKIQRTERGDSAVYLCASSQSGAVYTEAFFGQGTRLTVV.

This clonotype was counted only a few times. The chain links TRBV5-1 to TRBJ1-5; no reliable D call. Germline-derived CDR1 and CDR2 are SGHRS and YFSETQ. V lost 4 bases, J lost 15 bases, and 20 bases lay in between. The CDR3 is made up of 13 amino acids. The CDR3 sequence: CASSPLGDAPGHF. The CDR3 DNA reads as TGCGCCAGCAGCCCACTAGGAGACGCCCCAGGGCATTTT. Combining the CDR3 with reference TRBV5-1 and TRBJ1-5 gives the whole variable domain KAGVTQTPRYLIKTRGQQVTLSCSPISGHRSVSWYQQTPGQGLQFLFEYFSETQRNKGNFPGRFSGRQFSNSRSEMNVSTLELGDSALYLCASSPLGDAPGHFGDGTRLSIL.

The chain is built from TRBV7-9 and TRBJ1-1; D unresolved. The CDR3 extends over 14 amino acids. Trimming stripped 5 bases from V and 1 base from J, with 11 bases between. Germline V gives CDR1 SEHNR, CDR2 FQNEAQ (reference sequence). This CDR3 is CASSPVATNTEAFF. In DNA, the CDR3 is TGTGCCAGCAGCCCGGTGGCGACGAACACTGAAGCTTTCTTT.

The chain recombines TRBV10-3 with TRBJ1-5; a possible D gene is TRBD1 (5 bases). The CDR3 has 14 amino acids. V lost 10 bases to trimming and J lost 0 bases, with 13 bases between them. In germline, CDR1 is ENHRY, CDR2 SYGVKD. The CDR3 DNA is TGTGCCACTGCCGACAGTTATAGCAATCAGCCCCAGCATTTT. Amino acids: CATADSYSNQPQHF.

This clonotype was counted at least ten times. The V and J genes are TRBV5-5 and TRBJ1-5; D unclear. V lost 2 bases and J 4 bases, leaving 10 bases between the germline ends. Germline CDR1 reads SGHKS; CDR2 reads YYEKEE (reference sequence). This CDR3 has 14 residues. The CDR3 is CASSFDSPNQPQHF. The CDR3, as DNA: TGTGCCAGCAGCTTTGATTCTCCAAATCAGCCCCAGCATTTT. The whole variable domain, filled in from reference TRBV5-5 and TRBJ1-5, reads DAGVTQSPTHLIKTRGQQVTLRCSPISGHKSVSWYQQVLGQGPQFIFQYYEKEERGRGNFPDRFSARQFPNYSSELNVNALLLGDSALYLCASSFDSPNQPQHFGDGTRLSIL.

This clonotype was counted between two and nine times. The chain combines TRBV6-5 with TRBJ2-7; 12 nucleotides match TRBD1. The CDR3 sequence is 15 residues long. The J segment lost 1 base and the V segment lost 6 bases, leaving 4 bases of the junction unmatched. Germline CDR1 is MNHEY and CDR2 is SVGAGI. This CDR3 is CASSLGQGASYEQYV. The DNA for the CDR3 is TGTGCCAGCAGCCTGGGACAGGGGGCTTCCTACGAGCAGTACGTC.

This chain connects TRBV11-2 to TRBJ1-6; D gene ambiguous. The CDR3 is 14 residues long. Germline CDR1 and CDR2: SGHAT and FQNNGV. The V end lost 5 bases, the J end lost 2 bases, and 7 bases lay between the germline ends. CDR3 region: CASSLEAYNSPLHF. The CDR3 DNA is TGTGCCAGCAGCCTGGAGGCCTATAATTCACCCCTCCACTTT.

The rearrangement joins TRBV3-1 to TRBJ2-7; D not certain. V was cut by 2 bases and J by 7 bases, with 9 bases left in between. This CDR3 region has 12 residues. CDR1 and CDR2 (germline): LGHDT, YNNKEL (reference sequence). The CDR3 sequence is CASSQYRWEQYV. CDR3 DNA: TGTGCCAGCAGCCAATATCGGTGGGAGCAGTACGTC.

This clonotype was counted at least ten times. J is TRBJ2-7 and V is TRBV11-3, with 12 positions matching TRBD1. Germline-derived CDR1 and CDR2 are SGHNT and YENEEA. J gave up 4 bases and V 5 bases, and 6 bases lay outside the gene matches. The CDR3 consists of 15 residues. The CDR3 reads CASSLGTGGDYEQYF. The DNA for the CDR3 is TGTGCCAGCAGCCTAGGGACAGGGGGCGATTACGAGCAGTACTTC.

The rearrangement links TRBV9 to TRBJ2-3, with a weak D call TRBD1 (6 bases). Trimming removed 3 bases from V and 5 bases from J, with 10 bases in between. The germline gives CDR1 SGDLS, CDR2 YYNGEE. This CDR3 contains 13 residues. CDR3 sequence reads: CASSARGRDTQYF. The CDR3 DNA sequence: TGTGCCAGCAGCGCCAGGGGACGAGATACGCAGTATTTT.

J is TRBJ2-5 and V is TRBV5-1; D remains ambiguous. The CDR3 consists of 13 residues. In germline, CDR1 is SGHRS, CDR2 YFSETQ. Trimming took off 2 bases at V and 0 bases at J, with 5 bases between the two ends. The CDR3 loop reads CASSFADQETQYF. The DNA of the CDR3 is TGCGCCAGCAGCTTTGCTGACCAAGAGACCCAGTACTTC.

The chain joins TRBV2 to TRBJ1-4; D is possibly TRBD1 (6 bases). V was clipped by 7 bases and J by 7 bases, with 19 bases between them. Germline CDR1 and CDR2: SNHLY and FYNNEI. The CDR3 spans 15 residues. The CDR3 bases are TGTGCCAGCATCAGCCTTCCAGGGGAAAGTGAAAAACTGTTTTTT. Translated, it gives CASISLPGESEKLFF.

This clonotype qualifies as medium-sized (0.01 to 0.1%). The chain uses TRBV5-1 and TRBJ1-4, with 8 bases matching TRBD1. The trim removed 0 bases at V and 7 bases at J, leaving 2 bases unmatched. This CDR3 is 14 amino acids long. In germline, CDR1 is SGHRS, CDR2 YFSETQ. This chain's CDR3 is CASSLGQGSEKLFF. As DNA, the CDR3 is TGCGCCAGCAGCTTGGGACAGGGGAGTGAAAAACTGTTTTTT.

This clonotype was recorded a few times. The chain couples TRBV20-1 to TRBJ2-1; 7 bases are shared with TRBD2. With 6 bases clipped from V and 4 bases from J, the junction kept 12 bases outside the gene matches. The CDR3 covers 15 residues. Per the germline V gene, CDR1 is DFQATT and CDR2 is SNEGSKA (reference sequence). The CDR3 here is CSARIPQRGYNEQFF. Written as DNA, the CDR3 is TGCAGTGCCCGCATACCCCAGCGGGGATACAATGAGCAGTTCTTC.

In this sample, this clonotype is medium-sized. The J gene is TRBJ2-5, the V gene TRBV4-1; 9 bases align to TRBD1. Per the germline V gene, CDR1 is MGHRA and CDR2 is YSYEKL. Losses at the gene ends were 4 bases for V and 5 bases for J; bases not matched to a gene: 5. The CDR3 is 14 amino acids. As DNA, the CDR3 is TGCGCCAGCAGCCGGGACAGGGAGATGGAGACCCAGTACTTC. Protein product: CASSRDREMETQYF.

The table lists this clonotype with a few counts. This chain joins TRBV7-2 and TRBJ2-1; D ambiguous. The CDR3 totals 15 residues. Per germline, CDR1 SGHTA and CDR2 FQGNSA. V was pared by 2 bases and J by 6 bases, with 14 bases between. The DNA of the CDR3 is TGTGCCAGCAGCTTAAACCGAAATGCCCTCAATGAGCAGTTCTTC. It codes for CASSLNRNALNEQFF.